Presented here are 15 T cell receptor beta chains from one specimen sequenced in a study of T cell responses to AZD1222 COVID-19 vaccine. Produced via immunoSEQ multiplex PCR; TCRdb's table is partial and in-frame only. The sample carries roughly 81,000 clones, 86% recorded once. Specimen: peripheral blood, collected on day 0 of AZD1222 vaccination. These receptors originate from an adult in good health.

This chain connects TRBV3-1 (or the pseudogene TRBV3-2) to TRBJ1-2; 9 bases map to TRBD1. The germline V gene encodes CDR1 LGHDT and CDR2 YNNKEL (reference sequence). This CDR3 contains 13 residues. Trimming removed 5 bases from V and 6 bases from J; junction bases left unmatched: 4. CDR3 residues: CASSYGTGNGYTF. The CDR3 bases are TGTGCCAGCAGCTACGGGACAGGGAATGGCTACACCTTC.

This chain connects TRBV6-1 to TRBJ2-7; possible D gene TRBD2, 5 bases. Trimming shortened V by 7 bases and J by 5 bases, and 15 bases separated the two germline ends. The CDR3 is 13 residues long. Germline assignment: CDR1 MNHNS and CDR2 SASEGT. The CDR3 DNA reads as TGTGCCAGCACCCGTCCCGGACTCAACGAGCAGTACTTC. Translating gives CASTRPGLNEQYF.

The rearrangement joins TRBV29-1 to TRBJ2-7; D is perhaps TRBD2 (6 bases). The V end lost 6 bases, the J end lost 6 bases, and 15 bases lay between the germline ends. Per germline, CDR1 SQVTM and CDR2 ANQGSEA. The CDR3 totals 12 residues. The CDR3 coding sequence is TGCAGCGTATCCCCCCGGGGGTCCGAGCAGTACTTC. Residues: CSVSPRGSEQYF.

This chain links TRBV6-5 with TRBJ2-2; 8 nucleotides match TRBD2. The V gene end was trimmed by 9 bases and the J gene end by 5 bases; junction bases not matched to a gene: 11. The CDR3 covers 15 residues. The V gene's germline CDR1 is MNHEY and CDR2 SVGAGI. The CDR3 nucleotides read TGTGCCAGTAGCACTAGCGGCCTTCGAACCGGGGAGCTGTTTTTT. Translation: CASSTSGLRTGELFF.

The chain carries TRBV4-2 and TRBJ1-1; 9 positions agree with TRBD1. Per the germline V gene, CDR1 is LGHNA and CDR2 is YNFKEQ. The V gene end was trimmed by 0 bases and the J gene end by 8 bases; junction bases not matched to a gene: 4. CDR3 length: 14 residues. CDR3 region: CASSQDRGQGEAFF. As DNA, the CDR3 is TGTGCCAGCAGCCAAGATCGGGGACAGGGCGAAGCTTTCTTT.

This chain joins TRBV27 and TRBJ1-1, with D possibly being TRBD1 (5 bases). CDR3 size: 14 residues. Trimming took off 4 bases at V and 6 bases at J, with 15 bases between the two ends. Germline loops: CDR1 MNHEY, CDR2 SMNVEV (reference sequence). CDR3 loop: CASSSGTGGAEAFF. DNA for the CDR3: TGTGCCAGCAGTTCCGGGACGGGCGGGGCTGAAGCTTTCTTT.

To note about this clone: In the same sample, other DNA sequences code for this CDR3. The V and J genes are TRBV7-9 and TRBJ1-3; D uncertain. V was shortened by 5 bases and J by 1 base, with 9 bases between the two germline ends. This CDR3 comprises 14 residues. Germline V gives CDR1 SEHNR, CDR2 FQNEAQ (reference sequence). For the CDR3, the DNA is TGTGCCAGCAGCCCCGACATTTCTGGAAACACCATATATTTT. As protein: CASSPDISGNTIYF. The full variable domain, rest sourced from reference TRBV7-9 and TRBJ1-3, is DTGVSQNPRHKITKRGQNVTFRCDPISEHNRLYWYRQTLGQGPEFLTYFQNEAQLEKSRLLSDRFSAERPKGSFSTLEIQRTEQGDSAMYLCASSPDISGNTIYFGEGSWLTVV.

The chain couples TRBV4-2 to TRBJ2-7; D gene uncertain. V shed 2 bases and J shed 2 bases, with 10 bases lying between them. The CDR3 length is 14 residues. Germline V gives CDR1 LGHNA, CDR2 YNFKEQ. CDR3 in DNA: TGTGCCAGCAGCCAATTGCAGGTTCCCTACGAGCAGTACTTC. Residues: CASSQLQVPYEQYF.

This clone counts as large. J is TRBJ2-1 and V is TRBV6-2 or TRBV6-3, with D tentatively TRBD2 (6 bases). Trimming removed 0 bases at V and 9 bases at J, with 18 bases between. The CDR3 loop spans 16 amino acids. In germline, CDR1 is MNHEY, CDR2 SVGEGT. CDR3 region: CASSYSRAGPFGEQFF. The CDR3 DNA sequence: TGTGCCAGCAGTTACTCGAGGGCGGGGCCGTTCGGTGAGCAGTTCTTC.

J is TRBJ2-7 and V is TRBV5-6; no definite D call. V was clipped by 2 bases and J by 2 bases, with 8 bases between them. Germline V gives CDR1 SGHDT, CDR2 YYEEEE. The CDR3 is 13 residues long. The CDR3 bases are TGTGCCAGCAGCTTTTCAGCCACCTACGAGCAGTACTTC. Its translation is CASSFSATYEQYF.

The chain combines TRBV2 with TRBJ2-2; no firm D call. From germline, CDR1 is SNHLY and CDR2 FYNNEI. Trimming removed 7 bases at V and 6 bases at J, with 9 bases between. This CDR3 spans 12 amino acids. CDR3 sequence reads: CASTPPPGELFF. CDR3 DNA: TGTGCCAGCACCCCCCCACCCGGGGAGCTGTTTTTT.

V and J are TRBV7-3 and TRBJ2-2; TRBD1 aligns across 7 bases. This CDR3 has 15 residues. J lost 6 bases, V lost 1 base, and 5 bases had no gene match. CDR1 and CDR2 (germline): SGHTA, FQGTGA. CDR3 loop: CASSLIGGAAGELFF. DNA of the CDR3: TGTGCCAGCAGCTTAATAGGGGGCGCCGCCGGGGAGCTGTTTTTT.

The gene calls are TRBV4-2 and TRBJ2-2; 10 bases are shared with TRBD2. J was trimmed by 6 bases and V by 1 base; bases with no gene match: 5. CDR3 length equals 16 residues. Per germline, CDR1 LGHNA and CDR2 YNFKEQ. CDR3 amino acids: CASSQGLAGIPGELFF. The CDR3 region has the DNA TGTGCCAGCAGCCAAGGACTAGCGGGTATTCCCGGGGAGCTGTTTTTT.

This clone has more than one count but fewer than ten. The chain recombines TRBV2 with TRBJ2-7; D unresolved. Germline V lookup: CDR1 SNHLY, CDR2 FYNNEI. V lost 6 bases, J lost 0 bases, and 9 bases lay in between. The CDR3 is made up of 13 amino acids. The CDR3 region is CASSPFASYEQYF. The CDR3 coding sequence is TGTGCCAGCAGCCCCTTTGCCTCCTACGAGCAGTACTTC.

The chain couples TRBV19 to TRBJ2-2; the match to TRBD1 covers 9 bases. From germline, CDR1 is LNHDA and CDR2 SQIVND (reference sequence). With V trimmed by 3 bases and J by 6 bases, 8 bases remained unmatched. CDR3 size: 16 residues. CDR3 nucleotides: TGTGCCAGTAGTATTAAGGACAGGGGAGTATCCGGGGAGCTGTTTTTT. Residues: CASSIKDRGVSGELFF.